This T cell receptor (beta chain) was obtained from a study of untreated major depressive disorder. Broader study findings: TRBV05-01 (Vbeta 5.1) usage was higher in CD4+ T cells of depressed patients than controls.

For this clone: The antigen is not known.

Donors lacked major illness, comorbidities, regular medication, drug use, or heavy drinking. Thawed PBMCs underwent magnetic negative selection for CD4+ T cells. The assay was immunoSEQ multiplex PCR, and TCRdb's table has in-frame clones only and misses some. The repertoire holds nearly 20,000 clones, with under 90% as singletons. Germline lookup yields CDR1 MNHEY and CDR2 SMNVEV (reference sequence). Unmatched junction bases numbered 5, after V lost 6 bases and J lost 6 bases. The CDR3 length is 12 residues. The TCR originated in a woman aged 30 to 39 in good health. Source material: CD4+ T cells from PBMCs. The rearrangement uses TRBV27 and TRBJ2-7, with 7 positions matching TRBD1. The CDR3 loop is CASRGTVREQYF. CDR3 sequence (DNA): TGTGCCAGCAGAGGGACAGTTCGCGAGCAGTACTTC.